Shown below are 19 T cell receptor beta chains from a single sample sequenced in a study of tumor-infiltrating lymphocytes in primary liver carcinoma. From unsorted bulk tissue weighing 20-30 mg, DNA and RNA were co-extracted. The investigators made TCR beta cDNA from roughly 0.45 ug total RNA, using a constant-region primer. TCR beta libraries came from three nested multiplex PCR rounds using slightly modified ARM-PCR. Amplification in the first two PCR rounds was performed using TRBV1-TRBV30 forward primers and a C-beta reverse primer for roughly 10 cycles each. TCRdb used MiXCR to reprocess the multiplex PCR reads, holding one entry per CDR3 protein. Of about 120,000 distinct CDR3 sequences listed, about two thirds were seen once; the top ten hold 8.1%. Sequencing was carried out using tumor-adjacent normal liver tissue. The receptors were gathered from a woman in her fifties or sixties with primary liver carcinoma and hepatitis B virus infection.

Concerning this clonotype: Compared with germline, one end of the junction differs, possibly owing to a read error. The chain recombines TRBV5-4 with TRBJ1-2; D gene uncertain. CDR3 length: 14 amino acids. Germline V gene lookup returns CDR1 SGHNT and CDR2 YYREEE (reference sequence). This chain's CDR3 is CTSSLDAGPYGFTF. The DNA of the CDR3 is TGTACCAGCAGCTTGGATGCGGGTCCCTATGGCTTCACCTTC.

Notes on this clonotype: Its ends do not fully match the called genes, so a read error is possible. CDR3 sequence reads: CDSSVSGTMETQYF. DNA for the CDR3: TGTGACAGCAGCGTAAGCGGGACGATGGAGACCCAGTACTTC. The gene calls are TRBV6-1 and TRBJ2-5; 7 positions match TRBD2. Germline CDR1 is MNHNS and CDR2 is SASEGT. This CDR3 has 14 residues.

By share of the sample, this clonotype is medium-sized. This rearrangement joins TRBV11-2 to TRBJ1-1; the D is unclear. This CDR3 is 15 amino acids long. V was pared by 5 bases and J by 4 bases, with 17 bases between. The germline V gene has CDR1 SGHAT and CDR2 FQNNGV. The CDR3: CASSPRTGVVTEAFF. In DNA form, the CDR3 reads TGTGCCAGCAGCCCCAGGACGGGAGTGGTCACTGAAGCTTTCTTT.

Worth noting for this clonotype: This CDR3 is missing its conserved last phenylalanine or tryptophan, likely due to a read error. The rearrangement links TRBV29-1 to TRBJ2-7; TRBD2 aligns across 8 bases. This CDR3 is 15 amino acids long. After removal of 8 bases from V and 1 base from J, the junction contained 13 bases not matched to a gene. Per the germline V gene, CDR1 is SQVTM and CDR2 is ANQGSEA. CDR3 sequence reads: CSTREFGRASYEQYI. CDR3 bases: TGCAGCACTCGCGAGTTCGGGAGGGCGTCCTACGAGCAGTACATC.

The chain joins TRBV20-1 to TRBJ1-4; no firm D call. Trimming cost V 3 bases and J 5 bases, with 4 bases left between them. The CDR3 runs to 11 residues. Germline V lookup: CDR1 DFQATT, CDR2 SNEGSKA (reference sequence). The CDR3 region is CSASLNEKLFF. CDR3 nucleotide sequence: TGCAGTGCTAGCCTCAATGAAAAACTGTTTTTT.

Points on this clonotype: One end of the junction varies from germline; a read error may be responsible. CDR3 bases: TGTGCTAGCAACCCAGGTAGGCTACTAAGCGGGAGGGACATTCAATACTTC. As protein: CASNPGRLLSGRDIQYF. The chain carries TRBV11-2 and TRBJ2-4, with 10 bases that match TRBD2. The CDR3 extends over 17 amino acids. Per germline, CDR1 SGHAT and CDR2 FQNNGV.

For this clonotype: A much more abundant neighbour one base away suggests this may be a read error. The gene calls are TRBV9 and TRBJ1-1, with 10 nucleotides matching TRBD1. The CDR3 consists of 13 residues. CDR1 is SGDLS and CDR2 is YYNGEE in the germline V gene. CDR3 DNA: TGTGCCAGCAGCCCAGGGACAGGGGTCGGAGCTCTCTTT. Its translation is CASSPGTGVGALF.

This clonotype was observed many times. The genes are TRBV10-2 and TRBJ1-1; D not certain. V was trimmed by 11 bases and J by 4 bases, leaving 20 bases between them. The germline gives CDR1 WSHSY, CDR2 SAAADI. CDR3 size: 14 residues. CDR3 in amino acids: CASRAGPSSTEAFF. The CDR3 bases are TGCGCCTCCCGGGCCGGCCCTTCGTCCACTGAAGCTTTCTTT.

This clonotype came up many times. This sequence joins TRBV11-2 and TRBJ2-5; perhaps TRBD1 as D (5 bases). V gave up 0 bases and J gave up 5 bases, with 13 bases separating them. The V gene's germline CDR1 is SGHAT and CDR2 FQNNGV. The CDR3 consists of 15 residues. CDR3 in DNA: TGTGCCAGCAGCTTAGATGAGACAGTGTTGGAGACCCAGTACTTC. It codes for CASSLDETVLETQYF. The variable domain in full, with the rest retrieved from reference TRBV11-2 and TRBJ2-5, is EAGVAQSPRYKIIEKRQSVAFWCNPISGHATLYWYQQILGQGPKLLIQFQNNGVVDDSQLPKDRFSAERLKGVDSTLKIQPAKLEDSAVYLCASSLDETVLETQYFGPGTRLLVL.

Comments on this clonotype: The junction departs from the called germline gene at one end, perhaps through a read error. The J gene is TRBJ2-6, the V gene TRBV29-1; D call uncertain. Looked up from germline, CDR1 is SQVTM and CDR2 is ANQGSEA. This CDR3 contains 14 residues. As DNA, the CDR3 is TGCAGCGTTGATGCCGGCTCTGGGGTCAACGCCCTGACATTC. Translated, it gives CSVDAGSGVNALTF.

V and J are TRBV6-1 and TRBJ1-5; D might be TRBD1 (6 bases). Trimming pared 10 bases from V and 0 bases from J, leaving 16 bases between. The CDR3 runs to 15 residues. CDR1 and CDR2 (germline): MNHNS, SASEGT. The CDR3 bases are TGTGCCATCAGCTTGGACAGTAATAGCAATCAGCCCCAGCATTTT. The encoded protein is CAISLDSNSNQPQHF.

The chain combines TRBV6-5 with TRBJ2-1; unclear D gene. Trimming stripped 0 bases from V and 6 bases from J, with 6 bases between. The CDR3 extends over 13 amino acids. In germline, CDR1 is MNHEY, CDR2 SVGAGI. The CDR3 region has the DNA TGTGCCAGCAGTTACTCGTCGGGCAATGAGCAGTTCTTC. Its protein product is CASSYSSGNEQFF.

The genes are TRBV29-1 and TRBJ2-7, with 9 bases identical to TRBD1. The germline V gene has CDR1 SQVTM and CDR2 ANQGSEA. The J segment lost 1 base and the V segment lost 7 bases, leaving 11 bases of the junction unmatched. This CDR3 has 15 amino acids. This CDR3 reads CSDDGGTGFSYEQYF. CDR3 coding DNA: TGCAGCGATGATGGTGGGACAGGGTTTTCCTACGAGCAGTACTTC.

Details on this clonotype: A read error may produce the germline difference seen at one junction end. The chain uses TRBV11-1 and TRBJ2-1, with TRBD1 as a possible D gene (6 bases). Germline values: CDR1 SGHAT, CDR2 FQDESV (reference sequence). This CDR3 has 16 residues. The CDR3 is CVSGLRAGARNNEQFF. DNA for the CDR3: TGTGTCAGCGGCTTACGGGCAGGGGCGCGGAACAATGAGCAGTTCTTC.

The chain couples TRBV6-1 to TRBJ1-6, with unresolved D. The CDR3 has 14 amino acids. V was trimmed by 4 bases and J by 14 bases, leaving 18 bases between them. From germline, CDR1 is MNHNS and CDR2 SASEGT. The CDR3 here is CASSGEWFGGTLHF. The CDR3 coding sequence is TGTGCCAGCAGTGGAGAATGGTTCGGAGGGACCCTCCACTTT.

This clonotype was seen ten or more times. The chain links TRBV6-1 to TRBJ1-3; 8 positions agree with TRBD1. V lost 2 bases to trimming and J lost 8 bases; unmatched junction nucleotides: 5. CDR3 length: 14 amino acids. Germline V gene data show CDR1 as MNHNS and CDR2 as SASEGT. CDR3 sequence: CASSELDRADTIYF. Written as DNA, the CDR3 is TGTGCCAGCAGTGAACTGGACAGGGCTGACACCATATATTTT.

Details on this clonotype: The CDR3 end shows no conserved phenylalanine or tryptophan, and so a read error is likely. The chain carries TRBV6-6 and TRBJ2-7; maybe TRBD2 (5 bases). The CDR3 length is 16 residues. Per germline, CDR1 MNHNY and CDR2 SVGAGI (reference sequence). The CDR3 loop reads CATSPPFGVATYEQYL. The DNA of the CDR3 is TGTGCCACCAGTCCCCCCTTCGGGGTAGCCACCTACGAGCAGTACTTA.

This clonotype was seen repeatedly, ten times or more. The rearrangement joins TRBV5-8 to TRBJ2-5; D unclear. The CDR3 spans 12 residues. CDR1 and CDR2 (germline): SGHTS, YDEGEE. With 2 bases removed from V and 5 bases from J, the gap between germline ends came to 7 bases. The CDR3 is CASSLILETQYF. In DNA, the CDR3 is TGTGCCAGCAGCTTAATTTTGGAGACCCAGTACTTC. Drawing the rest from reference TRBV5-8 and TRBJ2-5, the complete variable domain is EAGVTQSPTHLIKTRGQQATLRCSPISGHTSVYWYQQALGLGLQFLLWYDEGEERNRGNFPPRFSGRQFPNYSSELNVNALELEDSALYLCASSLILETQYFGPGTRLLVL.

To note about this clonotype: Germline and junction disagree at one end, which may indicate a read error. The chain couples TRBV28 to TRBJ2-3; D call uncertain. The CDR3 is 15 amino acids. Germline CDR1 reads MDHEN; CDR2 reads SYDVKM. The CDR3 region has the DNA TGTGCCAGCAGTTTCCCCAGAGAGTACGCAGATACGCACTATTTT. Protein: CASSFPREYADTHYF.